One sample yielded the 10 T cell receptor beta chains listed below, sequenced in a study of T cells in Graves' hyperthyroidism and ophthalmopathy. Researchers amplified the TCR beta CDR3 regions from RNA transcripts. HTBI primers were the set used in a first-round RT-PCR of the TCR CDR3. TCRdb recomputed calls from the multiplex PCR reads with MiXCR, one row per CDR3 protein. The data show fewer than 650,000 distinct CDR3 sequences, roughly 14% seen once. The specimen was blood. The origin of the receptors is a woman aged 40 to 50 with Graves' ophthalmopathy.

The chain combines TRBV5-4 with TRBJ2-7; 7 bases line up with TRBD2. The V gene's germline CDR1 is SGHNT and CDR2 YYREEE (reference sequence). The CDR3 totals 16 residues. Trimming cost V 2 bases and J 0 bases; bases outside gene matches: 8. The DNA for the CDR3 is TGTGCCAGCAGCTTTTTTCCTAGCGGATACTCCTACGAGCAGTACTTC. Residues: CASSFFPSGYSYEQYF.

This clonotype was counted at least ten times. This sequence joins TRBV6-5 and TRBJ2-7, with 7 bases matching TRBD1. CDR3 length: 15 residues. Germline trimming cut 3 bases from V and 4 bases from J; bases unmatched to any gene: 9. Looked up from germline, CDR1 is MNHEY and CDR2 is SVGAGI. The CDR3, as DNA: TGTGCCAGCAGTTATGAAGACAGGGCATGGTACGAGCAGTACTTC. This translates into CASSYEDRAWYEQYF.

This clonotype was found many times. The rearrangement links TRBV27 to TRBJ1-2; D is uncertain. The CDR3 covers 17 residues. The germline V gene encodes CDR1 MNHEY and CDR2 SMNVEV (reference sequence). The germline V and J ends were trimmed by 8 bases and 3 bases, with 25 bases remaining between them. The CDR3: CASATAMLAPLDYGYTF. The CDR3 DNA follows: TGTGCCAGCGCCACCGCAATGTTGGCCCCGCTTGACTATGGCTACACCTTC.

Many counts were recorded for this clonotype. The V call is TRBV12-3 or TRBV12-4, the J call TRBJ2-5; D may match TRBD1 or TRBD2 (5 bases each). There are 14 residues in the CDR3. Trimming took off 3 bases at V and 6 bases at J, with 14 bases between the two ends. The CDR3 region is CASSLRGTMQTQYF. The DNA of the CDR3 is TGTGCCAGCAGTTTGAGAGGGACCATGCAGACCCAGTACTTC.

The chain recombines TRBV5-1 with TRBJ2-1, with 7 bases identical to TRBD1. Trimming took 2 bases from V and 10 from J; bases not matched to a gene: 9. CDR1 is SGHRS and CDR2 is YFSETQ in the germline V gene. This CDR3 has 14 residues. The CDR3 region has the DNA TGCGCCAGCAGCTTACCGGGACAGAGATACGAGCAGTTCTTC. Translated, it gives CASSLPGQRYEQFF.

This clonotype showed up just a few times. The CDR3 is CASSQSENHQETQYF. The CDR3 nucleotides read TGTGCCAGCAGCCAATCAGAAAATCACCAAGAGACCCAGTACTTC. V and J are TRBV3-1 and TRBJ2-5; no firm D call. CDR1 and CDR2 from the germline V gene are LGHDT and YNNKEL (reference sequence). With 2 bases removed from V and 0 bases from J, the gap between germline ends came to 10 bases. This CDR3 region has 15 residues.

This clonotype was observed a handful of times. The V gene is TRBV20-1, the J gene TRBJ1-2; D remains ambiguous. The germline V and J ends were trimmed by 0 bases and 2 bases, with 13 bases remaining between them. The CDR3 runs to 15 residues. Germline CDR1 reads DFQATT; CDR2 reads SNEGSKA (reference sequence). The CDR3 nucleotides read TGCAGTGCTAGAGATCTCGGCGGCCCCAACTATGGCTACACCTTC. The encoded protein is CSARDLGGPNYGYTF.

The CDR3 region has the DNA TGTGCCAGCAGCCAAGGCCTAGCGGGAGGGCCCACCGGGGAGCTGTTTTTT. Its translation is CASSQGLAGGPTGELFF. The chain combines TRBV3-1 with TRBJ2-2, with 12 bases that match TRBD2. Germline CDR1 and CDR2: LGHDT and YNNKEL (reference sequence). This CDR3 is built from 17 residues. The J segment lost 4 bases and the V segment lost 1 base, leaving 4 bases of the junction unmatched.

This clonotype was seen repeatedly, ten times or more. The gene calls are TRBV28 and TRBJ1-2; 7 bases align to TRBD1. Germline V lookup: CDR1 MDHEN, CDR2 SYDVKM. This CDR3 spans 15 amino acids. The V and J ends lost 4 bases and 1 base, in that order; junction bases with no gene match: 6. The CDR3 coding sequence is TGTGCCAGCAGTTCCCCAGGGGGAGGTAACTATGGCTACACCTTC. Translation: CASSSPGGGNYGYTF.

This clonotype has ten or more counts. The chain links TRBV27 to TRBJ1-5, with D possibly TRBD1 on 5 matching bases. V was trimmed by 2 bases and J by 7 bases, leaving 12 bases between them. The germline V gene has CDR1 MNHEY and CDR2 SMNVEV (reference sequence). The CDR3 contains 14 residues. CDR3 nucleotide sequence: TGTGCCAGCAGTTTAGGGGACGGTTGGCAGCCCCAGCATTTT. As protein: CASSLGDGWQPQHF.